Reported below is one T cell receptor (beta chain). Its specificity is not known. The sample belongs to a study of cytomegalovirus exposure and HLA in healthy donors. Study outcomes and limitations: The records held CMV serostatus as the only immune exposure information. The likely explanation for a cluster of highly shared sequence variants was sequencing artifact. When a later analysis compared HLA-associated TCR beta chains with equally common others, the HLA-associated chains turned out to be more clonally expanded and to have lower generation probabilities. Within an earlier analysis, most TCR beta V segments proved productive either about 87% or about 30% of the time.

PCR was performed using 60 Vbeta and 13 Jbeta primers. TCRdb keeps only in-frame clones here, not all; method: immunoSEQ multiplex PCR. The sample lists about 200,000 clones, 70% to 80% seen once, with about 0.36% in the top ten. Source material: PBMCs. This clonotype was obtained from a male donor in good health and CMV-seropositive.

CDR3 region: CASRGGDEEPQHF. Here the CDR3 DNA reads TGCGCCAGCCGCGGAGGGGACGAAGAGCCCCAGCATTTT. V and J are TRBV5-1 and TRBJ1-5; TRBD1 might be the D (5 bases). This CDR3 has 13 amino acids. Trimming took 7 bases from V and 8 from J, leaving 16 bases between them. The germline V gene encodes CDR1 SGHRS and CDR2 YFSETQ. Full variable domain (outside the CDR3, taken from reference TRBV5-1 and TRBJ1-5): KAGVTQTPRYLIKTRGQQVTLSCSPISGHRSVSWYQQTPGQGLQFLFEYFSETQRNKGNFPGRFSGRQFSNSRSEMNVSTLELGDSALYLCASRGGDEEPQHFGDGTRLSIL.